The following is a T cell receptor beta chain sequence with its context. Its antigen is unknown. Germline V gene data show CDR1 as MNHEY and CDR2 as SMNVEV (reference sequence). The CDR3 consists of 14 residues. V was clipped by 2 bases and J by 9 bases, with 15 bases between them. TCRdb used MiXCR to reprocess the reads, holding one entry per CDR3 protein. Of 75,000 to 100,000 distinct CDR3 sequences listed, about 45% are singletons. This entry is derived from a study of T cell repertoires in cytomegalovirus infection. On the study more broadly: It was the public TCR beta signatures that indicated both CMV infection and matching HLA type.

Whole-study results and caveats: It was HLA-C-restricted CMV-specific TCR beta clonotypes that dominated the response ex vivo.

The rearrangement links TRBV27 to TRBJ2-3; D not resolved. Sequenced material: CD8+ T cells from cultured PBMCs, taken from culture after CMV antigen stimulation. This clonotype was sampled from a human donor in good health (CMV status not recorded). Some clones in this sample may be carry-over from other donors' samples. Written as DNA, the CDR3 is TGTGCCAGCAGTTTAACCCGGGCTCGAAGGACGCAGTATTTT. This sequence encodes CASSLTRARRTQYF.